These 9 T cell receptor beta chains originate from one sample sequenced in a study of cytomegalovirus exposure and HLA in healthy donors. Use of 60 Vbeta and 13 Jbeta primers characterized the PCR. Sequenced by immunoSEQ multiplex PCR; TCRdb stores in-frame clones only, minus some. This table has under 130,000 clones, 60% to 85% appearing once. Source material: PBMCs. The receptor set was obtained from a woman in her thirties or forties in good health and CMV-seropositive.

This sequence joins TRBV10-3 and TRBJ2-3; 7 bases align to TRBD1. Per the germline V gene, CDR1 is ENHRY and CDR2 is SYGVKD. The CDR3 covers 14 residues. Germline trimming cut 5 bases from V and 4 bases from J; bases unmatched to any gene: 6. The CDR3 DNA follows: TGTGCCATCAGTAGGACAGGAGGAGCAGATACGCAGTATTTT. Translated: CAISRTGGADTQYF.

The CDR3 nucleotides read TGCGCCAGCAGCCACAATGCCGGGACTAGCGGGATAGATACGCAGTATTTT. Protein sequence: CASSHNAGTSGIDTQYF. The chain has TRBV4-1 and TRBJ2-3; 13 bases line up with TRBD2. This CDR3 has 17 residues. Germline values: CDR1 MGHRA, CDR2 YSYEKL. V lost 3 bases and J lost 5; bases outside the gene matches: 8.

The chain has TRBV5-4 and TRBJ1-6; D unresolved. This CDR3 has 15 amino acids. Germline CDR1 and CDR2: SGHNT and YYREEE (reference sequence). V lost 0 bases to trimming and J lost 5 bases, with 9 bases between them. The CDR3: CASSLVPQHNSPLHF. CDR3 DNA sequence: TGTGCCAGCAGCTTGGTGCCACAGCATAATTCACCCCTCCACTTT.

The chain couples TRBV6-4 to TRBJ2-3, with 8 bases fitting TRBD1. Trimming cost V 8 bases and J 3 bases; bases outside gene matches: 4. Germline assignment: CDR1 MRHNA and CDR2 SNTAGT. This CDR3 contains 13 residues. The CDR3 loop reads CASGTGGTDTQYF. The CDR3 nucleotides are TGTGCCAGCGGGACAGGTGGGACAGATACGCAGTATTTT.

The chain links TRBV18 to TRBJ1-1; D is undetermined. Trimming took 4 bases from V and 0 from J, leaving 12 bases between them. CDR3 length: 15 amino acids. CDR1 and CDR2 from the germline V gene are KGHSH and LQKENI. The CDR3 DNA is TGTGCCAGCTCACGAAGCGGCCAGTTGAACACTGAAGCTTTCTTT. Translated: CASSRSGQLNTEAFF. Full variable domain (remainder filled in from reference TRBV18 and TRBJ1-1): NAGVMQNPRHLVRRRGQEARLRCSPMKGHSHVYWYRQLPEEGLKFMVYLQKENIIDESGMPKERFSAEFPKEGPSILRIQQVVRGDSAAYFCASSRSGQLNTEAFFGQGTRLTVV.

This clone is a singleton in its sample. The gene calls are TRBV10-3 and TRBJ2-1; 9 bases fit TRBD2. The length of the CDR3 is 15 residues. V lost 7 bases and J lost 8; bases outside the gene matches: 12. Germline CDR1 ENHRY, CDR2 SYGVKD. The DNA for the CDR3 is TGTGCCATCATGTATCCGTCGGCGGGAGGGGATGAGCAGTTCTTC. It specifies CAIMYPSAGGDEQFF.

This clone was seen just once. The chain carries TRBV6-1 and TRBJ1-4; perhaps TRBD1 as D (6 bases). Germline V gene data show CDR1 as MNHNS and CDR2 as SASEGT. The V and J ends lost 6 bases and 7 bases respectively, with 15 bases between them. The CDR3 sequence is 14 residues long. Here the CDR3 reads CASSWIQGSEKLFF. The CDR3 DNA reads as TGTGCCAGCAGCTGGATACAGGGAAGTGAAAAACTGTTTTTT.

This rearrangement joins TRBV5-6 to TRBJ2-2; 10 bases fit TRBD2. Germline V gives CDR1 SGHDT, CDR2 YYEEEE. The CDR3 is 16 residues long. V shed 4 bases and J 8 bases; nucleotides not matched to a gene: 11. The CDR3 nucleotides read TGTGCCAGCAGCGACGGGACTAGCGACCCTACTGGGGAGCTGTTTTTT. This gives the protein CASSDGTSDPTGELFF.

The table lists this clone with a count of one. Here the CDR3 reads CASSYSSAPSQPQHF. The CDR3 bases are TGTGCCAGCAGTTACTCGAGCGCTCCTAGCCAGCCCCAGCATTTT. The gene calls are TRBV6-5 and TRBJ1-5; D is uncertain. Per germline, CDR1 MNHEY and CDR2 SVGAGI. The CDR3 sequence is 15 residues long. Trimming removed 0 bases at V and 7 bases at J, with 13 bases between.